The source of this T cell receptor (beta chain) is a study of PD-1 blockade in classical Hodgkin lymphoma. V dropped 2 bases and J dropped 8 bases, with 12 bases sitting between them. Looked up from germline, CDR1 is ENHRY and CDR2 is SYGVKD. The CDR3 totals 13 residues. Documented time point: cycle 4 day 1 (C4D1), after 6 weeks of nivolumab. Every patient relapsed after autologous stem cell transplantation, and brentuximab vedotin exposure varied. Purification of CD4+ T cells from thawed PBMCs was performed via magnetic negative selection. Clones were read by immunoSEQ multiplex PCR, and TCRdb kept only the in-frame ones, dropping some. This table has 25,000 to 35,000 clones, more than 60% appearing once.

The sequencing here drew on CD4+ T cells from blood, taken before the fourth cycle of nivolumab. The sequence was collected from a human donor with classical Hodgkin lymphoma. The chain has TRBV10-3 and TRBJ1-2; D is perhaps TRBD1 (5 bases). The CDR3 bases are TGTGCCATCAGTGAGGGAGGGGCTCTAGGCTACACCTTC. Its translation is CAISEGGALGYTF.